A single sample gave rise to the 22 T cell receptor beta chains below, sequenced in a study of shared clonotypes between healthy human individuals. This table comes from immunoSEQ multiplex PCR, and its TCRdb copy is limited to in-frame clones, with some not included. The table includes roughly 2.6 million clones, roughly 92% detected once. The sample comprised naive CD4+ T cells sorted from blood. Indicated subset: CD45RA+ positively selected. The receptors here all came from a man aged 18 to 30 in good health.

For the CDR3, the DNA is TGCGCCAGCGGAGCGGGTGTCTCCTACAATGAGCAGTTCTTC. Translated: CASGAGVSYNEQFF. The rearrangement links TRBV5-1 to TRBJ2-1; D is perhaps TRBD2 (6 bases). The CDR3 is 14 amino acids. Between the trimmed V and J ends, which lost 7 bases and 0 bases, there was a span of 11 bases. Germline V gene lookup returns CDR1 SGHRS and CDR2 YFSETQ.

This chain links TRBV5-8 with TRBJ2-4; 10 nucleotides match TRBD1. The CDR3 covers 15 residues. CDR1 and CDR2 from the germline V gene are SGHTS and YDEGEE. Losses at the gene ends were 4 bases for V and 6 bases for J; bases not matched to a gene: 7. The CDR3 DNA reads TGTGCCAGCAGCGACCGGGACAGGGGCGTAAACATTCAGTACTTC. Protein: CASSDRDRGVNIQYF.

The chain combines TRBV7-9 with TRBJ2-3; D uncertain. This CDR3 has 15 residues. Deletions cut 3 bases from V and 5 bases from J, with 15 bases between. From germline, CDR1 is SEHNR and CDR2 FQNEAQ (reference sequence). The CDR3: CASSFITATQDTQYF. Here the CDR3 DNA reads TGTGCCAGCAGCTTCATAACGGCAACTCAAGATACGCAGTATTTT.

Regarding this clone: A junction boundary mismatches the germline segment, possibly from a read error. Other DNA sequences in this specimen translate into the identical CDR3. J is TRBJ2-7 and V is TRBV5-1; D perhaps matches TRBD1 (6 bases). The CDR3 extends over 14 amino acids. CDR1 SGHRS and CDR2 YFSETQ come from the germline V gene. The CDR3 bases are TGCGCTAGCAGCTTGGGGGCAGGTGCCTACGAGCAGTACTTC. Residues: CASSLGAGAYEQYF.

The V gene is TRBV10-3, the J gene TRBJ2-7; 8 bases match TRBD1. This CDR3 is built from 14 residues. Germline V gives CDR1 ENHRY, CDR2 SYGVKD. J was trimmed by 4 bases and V by 5 bases; bases with no gene match: 7. Here the CDR3 reads CAISPRDRLYEQYF. The CDR3 DNA reads TGTGCCATCAGTCCCCGGGACAGGCTTTACGAGCAGTACTTC.

The chain recombines TRBV28 with TRBJ1-2, with 8 nucleotides matching TRBD1. The CDR3 has 16 residues. V lost 6 bases and J lost 3; bases outside the gene matches: 12. The germline V gene has CDR1 MDHEN and CDR2 SYDVKM. Here the CDR3 reads CASSSPGGIVDYGYTF. The CDR3, as DNA: TGTGCCAGCAGCTCGCCAGGGGGCATTGTGGACTATGGCTACACCTTC.

Concerning this clone: This same CDR3 is encoded by further DNA sequences in the sample. In DNA form, the CDR3 reads TGCGCCAGCAGCCAAGAAGGTGGGGGCAATGAGCAGTTCTTC. This translates into CASSQEGGGNEQFF. The gene calls are TRBV4-3 and TRBJ2-1; D possibly matches TRBD1 or TRBD2 (5 bases each). Per germline, CDR1 LGHNA and CDR2 YSLEER. V lost 0 bases and J 6 bases, leaving 9 bases between the germline ends. The CDR3 contains 14 residues.

The chain links TRBV6-1 to TRBJ2-3, with D perhaps given as TRBD1 or TRBD2 (5 bases each). V was clipped by 4 bases and J by 0 bases, with 17 bases between them. Per germline, CDR1 MNHNS and CDR2 SASEGT. This CDR3 is 17 amino acids long. CDR3 nucleotides: TGTGCCAGCAGTGGGGGACGGGCAACCCTTAGCACAGATACGCAGTATTTT. It is translated as CASSGGRATLSTDTQYF.

The V gene is TRBV5-8, the J gene TRBJ1-5; D is ambiguous. Trimming shortened V by 2 bases and J by 4 bases, and 10 bases separated the two germline ends. In germline, CDR1 is SGHTS, CDR2 YDEGEE. The CDR3 has 14 residues. This CDR3 reads CASSLITVNQPQHF. In DNA form, the CDR3 reads TGTGCCAGCAGCTTAATAACAGTTAATCAGCCCCAGCATTTT. Looking up the rest from reference TRBV5-8 and TRBJ1-5 gives the full variable domain: EAGVTQSPTHLIKTRGQQATLRCSPISGHTSVYWYQQALGLGLQFLLWYDEGEERNRGNFPPRFSGRQFPNYSSELNVNALELEDSALYLCASSLITVNQPQHFGDGTRLSIL.

The rearrangement uses TRBV19 and TRBJ2-7, with 9 bases aligning to TRBD2. Germline values: CDR1 LNHDA, CDR2 SQIVND (reference sequence). The ends lost 4 bases at V and 6 bases at J; junction bases unmatched: 13. The CDR3 is made up of 16 amino acids. CDR3 in DNA: TGTGCCAGTAGTACCGTAGCGGGAGTTCTCCTCAGCGAGCAGTACTTC. This encodes CASSTVAGVLLSEQYF.

The chain couples TRBV15 to TRBJ2-7; the D gene is possibly TRBD1 (5 bases). V lost 0 bases, J lost 5 bases, and 17 bases lay in between. CDR3 size: 16 residues. Germline values: CDR1 LNHNV, CDR2 YYDKDF (reference sequence). The chain's CDR3 is CATSRESRGKNHEQYF. The DNA for the CDR3 is TGTGCCACCAGCAGAGAATCTAGGGGCAAAAACCACGAGCAGTACTTC.

The chain employs TRBV12-2 and TRBJ2-1; TRBD1 is taken as the D call from the table, unchecked against the DNA. TRBV12-2 is classified as a pseudogene. The CDR3 consists of 16 residues. CDR3 nucleotide sequence: TGTGCAAGTCGCTTAGCGCGGGTCAGGGGATACAATGAGCAGTTCTTC. This sequence encodes CASRLARVRGYNEQFF.

This chain joins TRBV21-1 and TRBJ1-6. TRBV21-1 constitutes a pseudogene. The CDR3 is 12 residues long. DNA for the CDR3: TGTGCCAGCAGCCCTTCCAATTCACCCCTCCACTTT. Translating it yields CASSPSNSPLHF.

This rearrangement joins TRBV10-3 to TRBJ2-7, with 11 bases identical to TRBD2. CDR1 is ENHRY, CDR2 SYGVKD, per germline. V lost 2 bases and J lost 5; bases outside the gene matches: 11. This CDR3 comprises 17 residues. In DNA, the CDR3 is TGTGCCATCAGTGAGGGACTAGCGGGCCCCTCTGCGGACGAGCAGTACTTC. The encoded protein is CAISEGLAGPSADEQYF.

The chain is built from TRBV6-5 and TRBJ2-7; D perhaps matches TRBD1 (6 bases). This CDR3 is built from 15 residues. V was shortened by 1 base and J by 0 bases, with 10 bases between the two germline ends. The germline CDR1 and CDR2 sequences are MNHEY and SVGAGI. The DNA of the CDR3 is TGTGCCAGCAGTTACTATCCAGGGGCCTCCTACGAGCAGTACTTC. Amino acids: CASSYYPGASYEQYF.

The V and J genes are TRBV12-5 and TRBJ2-7; 14 bases align to TRBD2. This CDR3 comprises 15 residues. J lost 6 bases, V lost 4 bases, and 5 bases had no gene match. Germline-derived CDR1 and CDR2 are LGHNT and FRNRAP. DNA of the CDR3: TGTGCTAGTGGTTCAGGGACTAGCGGGAGTAGCGAGCAGTACTTC. Translated, it gives CASGSGTSGSSEQYF.

This clone turned up a few times. This chain links TRBV25-1 with TRBJ1-1; D unclear. The CDR3 runs 11 residues. Germline assignment: CDR1 MGHDK and CDR2 SYGVNS. Deletions cut 6 bases from V and 3 bases from J, with 5 bases between. CDR3 sequence (DNA): TGTGCCAGCAGCCCAGACACTGAAGCTTTCTTT. This gives the protein CASSPDTEAFF.

CDR3 in amino acids: CASSSPGGTNSYEQYF. The DNA for the CDR3 is TGTGCCAGCAGTTCCCCCGGGGGAACCAACTCCTACGAGCAGTACTTC. The chain couples TRBV6-5 to TRBJ2-7; D might be TRBD2 (6 bases). This CDR3 spans 16 amino acids. V was trimmed by 4 bases and J by 0 bases, leaving 16 bases between them. CDR1 is MNHEY and CDR2 is SVGAGI in the germline V gene.

Only one count was recorded for this clone. The chain links TRBV7-9 to TRBJ1-2, with TRBD1 as a possible D gene (6 bases). The CDR3 has 14 amino acids. The germline gives CDR1 SEHNR, CDR2 FQNEAQ (reference sequence). The V end was cut by 1 base, the J end by 7 bases, with 13 bases between. The DNA for the CDR3 is TGTGCCAGCAGCTTAGGGGACATGCCGACTGGCTACACCTTC. This encodes CASSLGDMPTGYTF.

This chain joins TRBV30 and TRBJ1-3; 7 bases line up with TRBD1. CDR3 length equals 15 residues. Germline CDR1 is GTSNPN and CDR2 is SVGIG (reference sequence). Trimming cost V 7 bases and J 2 bases; bases outside gene matches: 11. The chain's CDR3 is CAFRTGVRAGNTIYF. Here the CDR3 DNA reads TGTGCCTTTAGGACAGGCGTACGGGCTGGAAACACCATATATTTT.

The chain links TRBV6-6 to TRBJ1-2; perhaps TRBD1 as D (6 bases). This CDR3 spans 15 amino acids. Deletions cut 0 bases from V and 3 bases from J, with 11 bases between. The germline CDR1 and CDR2 sequences are MNHNY and SVGAGI (reference sequence). CDR3 sequence (DNA): TGTGCCAGCAGTTACTCGACAGGAAAGGACTATGGCTACACCTTC. As protein: CASSYSTGKDYGYTF.

J is TRBJ1-5 and V is TRBV18, with 12 nucleotides matching TRBD1. Germline-derived CDR1 and CDR2 are KGHSH and LQKENI. This CDR3 is 17 amino acids long. V dropped 6 bases and J dropped 0; count of bases not matched to a gene: 6. The CDR3 is CASSPGTGGTSNQPQHF. The CDR3 nucleotides read TGTGCCAGCTCCCCCGGGACAGGGGGCACTAGCAATCAGCCCCAGCATTTT. Supplemented by reference TRBV18 and TRBJ1-5, the full variable domain reads NAGVMQNPRHLVRRRGQEARLRCSPMKGHSHVYWYRQLPEEGLKFMVYLQKENIIDESGMPKERFSAEFPKEGPSILRIQQVVRGDSAAYFCASSPGTGGTSNQPQHFGDGTRLSIL.